This T cell receptor (beta chain) was captured in a study of CXCR3-negative and CXCR3-positive naive CD8 T cells. For the study at large: Across all libraries, TRB reads numbered about 135 million, with about 1.5 +/- 0.3 million in each library. Study-wide results and limits: Naive cells used TRBV-TRBJ genes in much the same way whether CXCR3-negative or CXCR3-positive; memory cells did not. Compared with CXCR3-negative naive cells, CXCR3-positive naive cells showed more hydrophobic TRB CDR3s.

The CDR3 runs to 15 residues. Germline V gene lookup returns CDR1 SEHNR and CDR2 FQNEAQ (reference sequence). The TRB cDNA libraries were prepared by 5' RACE with UMI labels. TCRdb derives one entry per CDR3 protein from the 5' RACE reads, leaving out DNA. In total, the table holds over 95,000 distinct CDR3 sequences. A remark on this clonotype: Its antigen is still unknown.

This TCR was sampled from a human donor in good health. Some clones in this sample may be carry-over from other donors' samples. The rearrangement links TRBV7-9 to TRBJ2-5; TCRdb calls TRBD1, which cannot be checked without DNA. The sequencing sample was made of naive CXCR3+ CD8+ T cells from blood. The sample's subset: CD45RO-CCR7+CD27+CD95- naive CD8+ T cells expressing CXCR3 (TNR3+). The CDR3 region is CASSGGQEGPETQYF.